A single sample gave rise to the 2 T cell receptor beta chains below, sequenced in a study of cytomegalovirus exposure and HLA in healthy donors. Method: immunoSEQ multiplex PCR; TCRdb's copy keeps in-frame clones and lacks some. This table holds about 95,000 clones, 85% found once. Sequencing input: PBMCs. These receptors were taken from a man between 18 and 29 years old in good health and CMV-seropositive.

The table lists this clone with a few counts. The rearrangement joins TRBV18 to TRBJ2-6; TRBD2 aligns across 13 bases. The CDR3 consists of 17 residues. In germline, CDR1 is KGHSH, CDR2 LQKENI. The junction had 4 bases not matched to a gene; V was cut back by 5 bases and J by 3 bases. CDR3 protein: CASSGLAGVGGANVLTF. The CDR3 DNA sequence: TGTGCCAGCTCAGGACTAGCGGGAGTAGGTGGGGCCAACGTCCTGACTTTC.

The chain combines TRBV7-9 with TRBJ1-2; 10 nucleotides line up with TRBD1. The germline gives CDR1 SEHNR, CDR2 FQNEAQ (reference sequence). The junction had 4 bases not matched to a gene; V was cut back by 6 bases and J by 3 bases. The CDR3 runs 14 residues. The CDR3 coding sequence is TGTGCCAGCAGTTTCGGACAGGGGGACTATGGCTACACCTTC. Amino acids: CASSFGQGDYGYTF.